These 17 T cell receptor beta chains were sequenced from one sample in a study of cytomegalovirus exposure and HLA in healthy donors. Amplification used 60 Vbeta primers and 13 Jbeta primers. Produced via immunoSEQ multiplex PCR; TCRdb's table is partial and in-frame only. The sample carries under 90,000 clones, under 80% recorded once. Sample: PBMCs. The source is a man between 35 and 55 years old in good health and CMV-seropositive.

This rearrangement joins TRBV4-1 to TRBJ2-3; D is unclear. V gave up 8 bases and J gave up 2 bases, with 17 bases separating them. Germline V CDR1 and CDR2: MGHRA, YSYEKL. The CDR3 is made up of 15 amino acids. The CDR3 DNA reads TGCGCCAGCTCCAGCGCAGACCATATCACAGATACGCAGTATTTT. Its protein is CASSSADHITDTQYF.

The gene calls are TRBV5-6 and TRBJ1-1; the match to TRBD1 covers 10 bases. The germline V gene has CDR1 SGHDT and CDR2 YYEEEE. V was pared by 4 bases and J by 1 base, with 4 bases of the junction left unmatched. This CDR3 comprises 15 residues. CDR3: CASSGRDRGNTEAFF. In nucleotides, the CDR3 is TGTGCCAGCAGCGGCCGGGACAGGGGGAACACTGAAGCTTTCTTT.

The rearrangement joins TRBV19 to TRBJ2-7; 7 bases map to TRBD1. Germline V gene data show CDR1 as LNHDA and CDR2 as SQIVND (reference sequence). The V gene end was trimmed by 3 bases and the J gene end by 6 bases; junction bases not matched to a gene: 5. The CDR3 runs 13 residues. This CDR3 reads CASSMRTGSEQYF. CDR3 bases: TGTGCCAGTAGTATGAGGACAGGATCCGAGCAGTACTTC.

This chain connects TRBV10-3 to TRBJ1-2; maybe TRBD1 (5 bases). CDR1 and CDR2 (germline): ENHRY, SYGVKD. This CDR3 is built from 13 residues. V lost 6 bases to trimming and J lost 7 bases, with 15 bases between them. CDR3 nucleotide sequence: TGTGCCATCAGAACTATAGGACAAGCTGGCTACACCTTC. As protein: CAIRTIGQAGYTF.

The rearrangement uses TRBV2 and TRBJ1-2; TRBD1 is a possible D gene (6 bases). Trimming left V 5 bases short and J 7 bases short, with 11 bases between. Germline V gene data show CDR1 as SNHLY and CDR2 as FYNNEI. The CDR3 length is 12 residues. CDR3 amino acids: CASSTRGGGYTF. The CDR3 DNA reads TGTGCCAGCAGTACCAGGGGCGGTGGCTACACCTTC.

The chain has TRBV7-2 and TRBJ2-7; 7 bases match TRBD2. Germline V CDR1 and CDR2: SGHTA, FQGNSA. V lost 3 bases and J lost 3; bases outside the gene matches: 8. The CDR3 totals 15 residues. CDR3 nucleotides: TGTGCCAGCAGCTTGGCCAGCGGGGATAACTACGAGCAGTACTTC. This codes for CASSLASGDNYEQYF.

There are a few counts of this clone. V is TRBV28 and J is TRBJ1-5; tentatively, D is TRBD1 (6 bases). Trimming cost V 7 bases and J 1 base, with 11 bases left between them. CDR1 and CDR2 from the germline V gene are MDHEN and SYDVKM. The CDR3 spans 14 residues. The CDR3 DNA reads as TGTGCCAGCAAAGGGGGGGGAAGCAATCAGCCCCAGCATTTT. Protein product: CASKGGGSNQPQHF. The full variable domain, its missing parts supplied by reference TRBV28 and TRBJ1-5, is DVKVTQSSRYLVKRTGEKVFLECVQDMDHENMFWYRQDPGLGLRLIYFSYDVKMKEKGDIPEGYSVSREKKERFSLILESASTNQTSMYLCASKGGGSNQPQHFGDGTRLSIL.

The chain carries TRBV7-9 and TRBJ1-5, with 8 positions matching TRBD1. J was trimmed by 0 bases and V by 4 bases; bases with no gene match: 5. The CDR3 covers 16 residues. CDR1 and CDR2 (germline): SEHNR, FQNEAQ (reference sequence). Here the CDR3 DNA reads TGTGCCAGCAGCTGGGGGACAGGTGGTAGCAATCAGCCCCAGCATTTT. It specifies CASSWGTGGSNQPQHF.

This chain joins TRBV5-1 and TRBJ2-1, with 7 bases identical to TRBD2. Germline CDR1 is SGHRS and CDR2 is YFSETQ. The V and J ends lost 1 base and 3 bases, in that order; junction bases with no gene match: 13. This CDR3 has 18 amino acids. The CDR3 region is CASSLKGGTSPYYNEQFF. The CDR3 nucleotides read TGCGCCAGCAGCTTGAAGGGAGGGACTTCTCCCTACTACAATGAGCAGTTCTTC.

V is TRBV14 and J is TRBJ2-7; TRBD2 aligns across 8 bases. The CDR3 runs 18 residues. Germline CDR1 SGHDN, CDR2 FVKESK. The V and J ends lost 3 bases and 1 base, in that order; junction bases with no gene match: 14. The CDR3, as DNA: TGTGCCAGCAGCCATGTCAGCAAGGGAACTAGCGGTTCCTACGAGCAGTACTTC. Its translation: CASSHVSKGTSGSYEQYF.

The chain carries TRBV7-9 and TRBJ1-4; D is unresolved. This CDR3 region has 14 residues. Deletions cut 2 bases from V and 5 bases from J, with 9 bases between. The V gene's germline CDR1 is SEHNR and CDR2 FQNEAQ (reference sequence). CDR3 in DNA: TGTGCCAGCAGCTTAAGGCAGGCGAATGAAAAACTGTTTTTT. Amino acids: CASSLRQANEKLFF.

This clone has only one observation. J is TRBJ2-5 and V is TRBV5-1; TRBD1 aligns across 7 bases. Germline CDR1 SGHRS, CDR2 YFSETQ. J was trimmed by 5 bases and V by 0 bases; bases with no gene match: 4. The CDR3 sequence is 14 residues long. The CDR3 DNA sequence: TGCGCCAGCAGCTTGGGAGGGGGCAGGGAGACCCAGTACTTC. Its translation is CASSLGGGRETQYF.

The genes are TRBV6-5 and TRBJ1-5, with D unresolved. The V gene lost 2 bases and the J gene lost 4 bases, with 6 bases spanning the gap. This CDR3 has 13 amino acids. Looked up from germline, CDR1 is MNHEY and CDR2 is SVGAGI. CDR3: CASSYTVNQPQHF. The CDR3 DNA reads TGTGCCAGCAGTTACACGGTGAATCAGCCCCAGCATTTT.

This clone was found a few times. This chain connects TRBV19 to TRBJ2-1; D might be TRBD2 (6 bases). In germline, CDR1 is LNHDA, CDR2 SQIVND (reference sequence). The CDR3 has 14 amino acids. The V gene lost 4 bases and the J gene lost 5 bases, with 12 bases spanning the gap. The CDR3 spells CASSNRGGNNEQFF. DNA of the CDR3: TGTGCCAGTAGTAATCGGGGCGGGAACAATGAGCAGTTCTTC.

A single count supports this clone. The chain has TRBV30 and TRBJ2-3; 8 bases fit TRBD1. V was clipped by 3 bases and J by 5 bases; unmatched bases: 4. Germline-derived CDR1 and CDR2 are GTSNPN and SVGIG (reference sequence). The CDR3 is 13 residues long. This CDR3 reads CAWSGQGIDTQYF. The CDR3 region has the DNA TGTGCCTGGAGCGGACAGGGAATAGATACGCAGTATTTT.

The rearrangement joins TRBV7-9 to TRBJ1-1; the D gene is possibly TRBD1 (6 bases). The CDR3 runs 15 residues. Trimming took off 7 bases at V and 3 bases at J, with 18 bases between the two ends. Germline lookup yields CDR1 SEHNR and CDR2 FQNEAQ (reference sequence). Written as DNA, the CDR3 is TGTGCCAGCACTCGACAGGAGCTGGGTCACACTGAAGCTTTCTTT. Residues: CASTRQELGHTEAFF.

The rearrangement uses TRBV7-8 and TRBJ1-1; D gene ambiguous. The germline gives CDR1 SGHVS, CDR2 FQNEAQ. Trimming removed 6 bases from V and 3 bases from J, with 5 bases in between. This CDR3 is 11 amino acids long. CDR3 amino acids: CASRYDTEAFF. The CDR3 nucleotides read TGTGCCAGCAGATATGACACTGAAGCTTTCTTT.